Below, 4 T cell receptor beta chains from the same sample are listed, as sequenced in a study of blood T cells in healthy people across ages. The second PCR ran roughly 6 to 11 cycles with a sample-barcoded 5' primer and J-beta primers. TCRdb reprocessed the 5' RACE reads via MiXCR and lists one record per CDR3 protein. Of around 900,000 distinct CDR3 sequences detected, 51% appear once; the ten largest clones hold roughly a fifth. The specimen was blood. These receptors were obtained from a woman in her fifties or sixties in good health.

V and J are TRBV28 and TRBJ2-7; D might be TRBD1 (6 bases). This CDR3 has 16 residues. The V gene lost 1 base and the J gene lost 0 bases, with 13 bases spanning the gap. CDR1 is MDHEN and CDR2 is SYDVKM in the germline V gene. CDR3 coding DNA: TGTGCCAGCAGTTTATCCTCAACAGGGAGCTCCTACGAGCAGTACTTC. Residues: CASSLSSTGSSYEQYF.

Points on this clonotype: The junction departs from germline at one end; a sequencing error may be responsible. The V and J genes are TRBV6-5 and TRBJ1-5; 7 nucleotides line up with TRBD1. The CDR3 contains 15 residues. Per germline, CDR1 MNHEY and CDR2 SVGAGI. The CDR3 DNA sequence: TGTGTCAGCAGTCGGGACAGTCGCATCAGTCAGCCCCAGCATTTT. Encoded protein: CVSSRDSRISQPQHF.

The chain carries TRBV27 and TRBJ2-7, with 9 bases identical to TRBD1. V dropped 5 bases and J dropped 4; count of bases not matched to a gene: 12. The length of the CDR3 is 16 residues. Germline assignment: CDR1 MNHEY and CDR2 SMNVEV (reference sequence). The CDR3 sequence is CASSPISGTGLYEQYF. The CDR3 nucleotides read TGTGCCAGCAGTCCTATTTCCGGGACAGGGCTTTACGAGCAGTACTTC.

The gene calls are TRBV20-1 and TRBJ2-6; D is perhaps TRBD2 (6 bases). Trimming removed 0 bases at V and 5 bases at J, with 11 bases between. The CDR3 runs to 15 residues. CDR1 and CDR2 from the germline V gene are DFQATT and SNEGSKA (reference sequence). CDR3 bases: TGCAGTGCTAGAGATGGGCGGGGTAGGGCCAACGTCCTGACTTTC. Protein: CSARDGRGRANVLTF.